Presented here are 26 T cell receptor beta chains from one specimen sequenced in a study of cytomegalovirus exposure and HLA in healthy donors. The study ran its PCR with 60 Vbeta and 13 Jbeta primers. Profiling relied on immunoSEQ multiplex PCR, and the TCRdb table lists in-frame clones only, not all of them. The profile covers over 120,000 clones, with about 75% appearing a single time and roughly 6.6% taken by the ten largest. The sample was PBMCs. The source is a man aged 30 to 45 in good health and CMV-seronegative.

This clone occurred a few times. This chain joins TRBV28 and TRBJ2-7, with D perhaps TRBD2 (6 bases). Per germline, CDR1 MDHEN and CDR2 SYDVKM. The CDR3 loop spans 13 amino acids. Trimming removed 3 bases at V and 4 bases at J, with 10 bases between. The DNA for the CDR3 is TGTGCCAGCAGTTTTCCCGCGGGGTACGAGCAGTACTTC. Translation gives CASSFPAGYEQYF.

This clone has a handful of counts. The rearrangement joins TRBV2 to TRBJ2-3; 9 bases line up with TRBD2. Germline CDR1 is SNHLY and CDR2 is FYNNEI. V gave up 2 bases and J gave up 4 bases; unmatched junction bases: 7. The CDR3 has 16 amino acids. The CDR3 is CASSENPSGTSDTQYF. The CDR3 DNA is TGTGCCAGCAGTGAAAATCCTAGCGGGACCTCAGATACGCAGTATTTT.

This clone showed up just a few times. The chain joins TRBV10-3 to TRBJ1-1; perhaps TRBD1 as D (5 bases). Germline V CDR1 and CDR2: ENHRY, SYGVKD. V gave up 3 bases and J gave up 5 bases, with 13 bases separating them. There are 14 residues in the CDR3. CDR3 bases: TGTGCCATCAGTGAAATCCCCCAGGGAACTGAAGCTTTCTTT. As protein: CAISEIPQGTEAFF.

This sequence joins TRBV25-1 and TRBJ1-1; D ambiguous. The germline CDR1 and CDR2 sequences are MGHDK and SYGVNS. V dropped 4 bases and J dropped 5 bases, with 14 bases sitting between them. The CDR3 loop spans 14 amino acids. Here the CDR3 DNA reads TGTGCCAGCAGTGCCCCGAGCGAAGGAACTGAAGCTTTCTTT. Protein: CASSAPSEGTEAFF.

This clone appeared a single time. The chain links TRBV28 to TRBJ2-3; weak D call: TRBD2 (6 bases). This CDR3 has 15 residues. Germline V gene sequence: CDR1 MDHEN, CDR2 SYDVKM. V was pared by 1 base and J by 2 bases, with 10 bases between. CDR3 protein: CASSLLAGTTDTQYF. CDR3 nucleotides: TGTGCCAGCAGTTTATTGGCGGGGACCACAGATACGCAGTATTTT.

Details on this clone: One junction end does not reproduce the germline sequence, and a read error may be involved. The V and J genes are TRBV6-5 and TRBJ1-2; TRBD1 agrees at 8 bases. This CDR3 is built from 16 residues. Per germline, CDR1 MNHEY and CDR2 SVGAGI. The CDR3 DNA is TGTGCCAGCAGTTTCCGACCGGGACAGGTTAACCATGGCTACACCTTC. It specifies CASSFRPGQVNHGYTF.

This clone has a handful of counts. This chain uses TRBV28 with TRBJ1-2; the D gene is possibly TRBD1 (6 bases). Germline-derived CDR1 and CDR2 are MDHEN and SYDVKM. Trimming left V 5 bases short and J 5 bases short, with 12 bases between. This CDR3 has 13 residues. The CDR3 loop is CASSPLQGYGYTF. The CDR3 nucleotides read TGTGCCAGCAGTCCCTTACAGGGTTATGGCTACACCTTC.

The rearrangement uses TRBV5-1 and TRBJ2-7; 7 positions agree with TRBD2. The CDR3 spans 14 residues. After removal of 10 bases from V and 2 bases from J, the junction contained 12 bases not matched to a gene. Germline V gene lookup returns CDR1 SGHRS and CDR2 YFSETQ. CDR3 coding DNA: TGCGCCTGCGGAGAGCGGGGACCGCCCTACGAGCAGTACTTC. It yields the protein CACGERGPPYEQYF.

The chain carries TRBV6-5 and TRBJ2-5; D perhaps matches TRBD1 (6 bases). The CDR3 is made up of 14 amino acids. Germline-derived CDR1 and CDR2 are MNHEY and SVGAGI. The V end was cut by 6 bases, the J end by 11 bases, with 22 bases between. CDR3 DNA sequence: TGTGCCAGCAGCCTTCCGGACCCGGCAGGGGAGCAGTACTTC. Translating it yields CASSLPDPAGEQYF.

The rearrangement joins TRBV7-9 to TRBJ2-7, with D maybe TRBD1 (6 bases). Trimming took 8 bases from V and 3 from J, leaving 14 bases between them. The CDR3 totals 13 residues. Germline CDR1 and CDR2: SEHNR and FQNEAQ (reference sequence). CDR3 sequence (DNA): TGTGCCAGCTCCCGGACAGAAGTCTACGAGCAGTACTTC. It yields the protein CASSRTEVYEQYF.

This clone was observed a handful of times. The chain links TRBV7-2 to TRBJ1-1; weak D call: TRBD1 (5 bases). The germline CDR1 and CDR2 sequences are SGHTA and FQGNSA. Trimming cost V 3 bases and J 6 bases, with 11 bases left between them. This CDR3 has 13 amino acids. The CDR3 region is CASSFGGAAEAFF. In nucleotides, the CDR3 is TGTGCCAGCAGCTTCGGGGGTGCAGCTGAAGCTTTCTTT.

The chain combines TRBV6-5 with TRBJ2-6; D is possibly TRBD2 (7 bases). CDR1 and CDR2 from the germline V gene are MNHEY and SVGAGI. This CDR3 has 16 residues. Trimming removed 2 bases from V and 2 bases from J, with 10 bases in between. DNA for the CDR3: TGTGCCAGCAGTTACGCGGGGGCAACTGGGGCCAACGTCCTGACTTTC. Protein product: CASSYAGATGANVLTF.

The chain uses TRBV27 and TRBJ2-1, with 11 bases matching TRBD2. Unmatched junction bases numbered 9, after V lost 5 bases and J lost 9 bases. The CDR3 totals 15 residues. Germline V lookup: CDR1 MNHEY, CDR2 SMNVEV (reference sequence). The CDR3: CASSLIAGGPTEQFF. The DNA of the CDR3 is TGTGCCAGCAGTCTTATAGCGGGAGGGCCTACTGAGCAGTTCTTC.

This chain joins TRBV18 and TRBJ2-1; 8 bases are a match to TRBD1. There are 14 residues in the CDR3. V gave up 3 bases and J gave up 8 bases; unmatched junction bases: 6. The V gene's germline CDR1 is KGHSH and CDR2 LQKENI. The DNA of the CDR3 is TGTGCCAGCTCACCCTTCCAGACAGGGGATGAGCAGTTCTTC. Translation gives CASSPFQTGDEQFF.

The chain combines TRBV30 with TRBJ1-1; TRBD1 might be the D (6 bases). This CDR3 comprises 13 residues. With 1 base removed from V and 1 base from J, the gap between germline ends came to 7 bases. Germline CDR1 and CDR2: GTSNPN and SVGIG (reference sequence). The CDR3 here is CAWSEGGNTEAFF. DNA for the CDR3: TGTGCCTGGAGTGAAGGGGGGAACACTGAAGCTTTCTTT.

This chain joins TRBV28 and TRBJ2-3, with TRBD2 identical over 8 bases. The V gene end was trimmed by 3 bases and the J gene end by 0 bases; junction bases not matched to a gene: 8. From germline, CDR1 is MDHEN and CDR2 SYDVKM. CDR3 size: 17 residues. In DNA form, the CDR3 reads TGTGCCAGCAGTTTCCCGAGACTAGCGCAGAGCACAGATACGCAGTATTTT. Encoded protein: CASSFPRLAQSTDTQYF.

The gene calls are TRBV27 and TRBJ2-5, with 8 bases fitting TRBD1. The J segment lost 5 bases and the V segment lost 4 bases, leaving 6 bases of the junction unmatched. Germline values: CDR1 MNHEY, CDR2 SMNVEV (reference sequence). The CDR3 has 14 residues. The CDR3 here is CASSSPGGGETQYF. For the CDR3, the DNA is TGTGCCAGCAGTTCCCCAGGGGGCGGGGAGACCCAGTACTTC.

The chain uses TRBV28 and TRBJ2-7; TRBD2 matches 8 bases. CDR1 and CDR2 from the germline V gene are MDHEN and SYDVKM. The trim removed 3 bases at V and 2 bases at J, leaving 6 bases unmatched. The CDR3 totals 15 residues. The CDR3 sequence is CASSLYGGVPYEQYF. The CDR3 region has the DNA TGTGCCAGCAGTTTGTACGGGGGGGTCCCCTACGAGCAGTACTTC.

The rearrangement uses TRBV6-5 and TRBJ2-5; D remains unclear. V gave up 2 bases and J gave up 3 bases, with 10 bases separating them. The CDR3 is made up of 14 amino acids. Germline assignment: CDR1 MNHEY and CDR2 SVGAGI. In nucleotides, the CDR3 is TGTGCCAGCAGTTACGGGCCTGCAAAAGAGACCCAGTACTTC. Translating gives CASSYGPAKETQYF.

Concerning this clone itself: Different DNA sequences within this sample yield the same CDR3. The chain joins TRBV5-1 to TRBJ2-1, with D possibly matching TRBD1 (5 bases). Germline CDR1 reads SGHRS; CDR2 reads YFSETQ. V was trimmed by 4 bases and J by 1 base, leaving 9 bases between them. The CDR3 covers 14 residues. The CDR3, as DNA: TGCGCCAGCAGCCCGCCAGGGTCCTACAATGAGCAGTTCTTC. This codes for CASSPPGSYNEQFF. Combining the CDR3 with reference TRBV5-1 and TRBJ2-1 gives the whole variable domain KAGVTQTPRYLIKTRGQQVTLSCSPISGHRSVSWYQQTPGQGLQFLFEYFSETQRNKGNFPGRFSGRQFSNSRSEMNVSTLELGDSALYLCASSPPGSYNEQFFGPGTRLTVL.

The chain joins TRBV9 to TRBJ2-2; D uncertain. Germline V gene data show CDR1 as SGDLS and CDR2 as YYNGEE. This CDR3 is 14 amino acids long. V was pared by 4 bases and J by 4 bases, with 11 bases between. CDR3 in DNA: TGTGCCAGCAGCCCCCGACTCTCCACCGGGGAGCTGTTTTTT. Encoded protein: CASSPRLSTGELFF.

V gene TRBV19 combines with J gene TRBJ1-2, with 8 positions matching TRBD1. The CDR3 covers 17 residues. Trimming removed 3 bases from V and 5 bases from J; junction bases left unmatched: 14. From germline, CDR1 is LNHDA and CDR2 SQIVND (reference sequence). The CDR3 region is CASSMVFSRGPGYGYTF. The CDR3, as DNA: TGTGCCAGTAGTATGGTGTTCTCCAGGGGGCCCGGTTATGGCTACACCTTC.

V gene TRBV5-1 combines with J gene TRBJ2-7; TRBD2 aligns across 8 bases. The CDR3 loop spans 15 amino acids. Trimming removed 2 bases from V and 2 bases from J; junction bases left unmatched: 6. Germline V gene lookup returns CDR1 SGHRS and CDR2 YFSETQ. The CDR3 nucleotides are TGCGCCAGCAGCTTTGCTAGCGGGTTAACCTACGAGCAGTACTTC. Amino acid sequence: CASSFASGLTYEQYF.

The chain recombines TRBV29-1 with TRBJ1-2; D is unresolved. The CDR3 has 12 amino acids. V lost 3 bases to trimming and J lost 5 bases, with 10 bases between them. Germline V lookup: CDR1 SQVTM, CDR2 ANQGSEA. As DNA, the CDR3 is TGCAGCGTTGAGGTGTCAGTTTATGGCTACACCTTC. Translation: CSVEVSVYGYTF.

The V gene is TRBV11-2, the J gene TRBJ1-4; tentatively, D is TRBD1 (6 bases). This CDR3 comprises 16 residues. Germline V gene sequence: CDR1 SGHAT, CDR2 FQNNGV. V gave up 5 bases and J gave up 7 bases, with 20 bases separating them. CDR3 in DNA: TGTGCCAGCAGCCCCCGGGACACTAGTCCGGGTGAAAAACTGTTTTTT. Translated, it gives CASSPRDTSPGEKLFF.

CDR3 protein: CASSPGVYYGYTF. CDR3 DNA: TGTGCCAGCAGCCCCGGGGTTTACTATGGCTACACCTTC. This rearrangement joins TRBV27 to TRBJ1-2; unclear D gene. Germline CDR1 and CDR2: MNHEY and SMNVEV (reference sequence). This CDR3 is built from 13 residues. The germline V and J ends were trimmed by 6 bases and 3 bases, with 11 bases remaining between them.